This T cell receptor (beta chain) was captured in a study of T-cell reconstitution after alpha-beta-depleted transplantation in children. The table lists this clonotype with many counts. The CDR3 is made up of 15 amino acids. Germline-derived CDR1 and CDR2 are DFQATT and SNEGSKA (reference sequence). The V segment lost 5 bases and the J segment 0 bases; nucleotides outside the gene matches: 5. Unique molecular identifiers were used to barcode this TCRbeta library. TCRdb independently ran MiXCR on the PCR reads; one entry per CDR3 protein. The sample lists approximately 420,000 distinct CDR3 sequences; 11% were seen once.

The receptor was isolated from a human donor who donated a stem cell graft to a child with acute myeloid leukemia. This specimen was PBMCs from the stem cell graft donor, taken from the stem cell graft. The V call is TRBV20-1, the J call TRBJ1-4; 8 bases line up with TRBD1. CDR3 coding DNA: TGCAGTGCTCGACCGACAGGGGCAACTAATGAAAAACTGTTTTTT. This sequence encodes CSARPTGATNEKLFF.